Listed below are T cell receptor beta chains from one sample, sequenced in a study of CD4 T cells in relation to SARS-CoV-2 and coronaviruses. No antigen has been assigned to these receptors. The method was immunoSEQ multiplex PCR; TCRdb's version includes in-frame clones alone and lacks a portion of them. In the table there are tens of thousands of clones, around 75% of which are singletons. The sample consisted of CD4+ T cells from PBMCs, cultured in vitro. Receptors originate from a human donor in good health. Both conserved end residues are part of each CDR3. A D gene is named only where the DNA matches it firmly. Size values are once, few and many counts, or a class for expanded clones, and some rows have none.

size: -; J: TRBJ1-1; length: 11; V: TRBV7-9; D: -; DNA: TGTGCCAGCAGCTTATTCACTGAAGCTTTCTTT; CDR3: CASSLFTEAFF
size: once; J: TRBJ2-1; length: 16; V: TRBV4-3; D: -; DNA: TGCGCCAGCAGCCCCTTGCTCTCGGCTAGCGCAAGGGAGCAGTTCTTC; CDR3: CASSPLLSASAREQFF
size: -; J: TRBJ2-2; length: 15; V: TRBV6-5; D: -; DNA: TGTGCCAGCACGCGTGTTTTACGGAACACCGGGGAGCTGTTTTTT; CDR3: CASTRVLRNTGELFF
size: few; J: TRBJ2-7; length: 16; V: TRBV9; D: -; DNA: TGTGCCAGCAGCCCAGATATGGGGGCCGTGGCCTACGAGCAGTACTTC; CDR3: CASSPDMGAVAYEQYF
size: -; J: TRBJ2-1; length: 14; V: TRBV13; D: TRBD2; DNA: TGTGCCAGCAGCCCCAGGACTAGCTGGGCTGAGCAGTTCTTC; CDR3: CASSPRTSWAEQFF
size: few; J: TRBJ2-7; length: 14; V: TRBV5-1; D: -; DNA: TGCGCCAGCAGCTTGGATAGGGGGACCGACGAGCAGTACTTC; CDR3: CASSLDRGTDEQYF
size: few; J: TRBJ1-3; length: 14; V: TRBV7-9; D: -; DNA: TGTGCCAGCAGCTTATCAGGCTCTGGAAACACCATATATTTT; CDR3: CASSLSGSGNTIYF
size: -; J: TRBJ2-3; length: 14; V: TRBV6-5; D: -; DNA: TGTGCCAGCAGGATCGGGCTCCCGGCAGATACGCAGTATTTT; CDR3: CASRIGLPADTQYF
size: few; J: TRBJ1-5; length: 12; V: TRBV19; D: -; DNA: TGTGCCAGTAGTATGGGCGGCCAGCCCCAGCATTTT; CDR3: CASSMGGQPQHF
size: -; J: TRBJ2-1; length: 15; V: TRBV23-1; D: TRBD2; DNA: TGCGCCAGCTCACCGGGACTAGCGGGAGTTGGAGAGCAGTTCTTC; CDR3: CASSPGLAGVGEQFF
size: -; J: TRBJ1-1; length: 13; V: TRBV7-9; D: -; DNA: TGTGCCAGCGCGACGGGAAGCCGCCGGCCAGCTTTCTTT; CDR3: CASATGSRRPAFF
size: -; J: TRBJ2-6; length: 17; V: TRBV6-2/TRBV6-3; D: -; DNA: TGTGCCAGCAGTCCCTACGGTCCCATCTCTGGGGCCAACGTCCTGACTTTC; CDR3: CASSPYGPISGANVLTF
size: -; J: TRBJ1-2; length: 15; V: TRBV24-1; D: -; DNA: TGTGCCACCAGTGTTAATTATGACTCTAACTATGGCTACACCTTC; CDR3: CATSVNYDSNYGYTF